A single sample is the source of the 14 T cell receptor beta chains below, sequenced in a study of follicular helper T cells after annual influenza vaccination. The assay was immunoSEQ multiplex PCR, and TCRdb's table has in-frame clones only and misses some. The profile shows roughly 9,600 clones, 84% of them singletons. This sample's time point: 2013-2014 season, 7 days after vaccination. Specimen: CXCR5- memory CD4+ T cells sorted from blood, collected 7 days after influenza vaccination. The receptors come from an adult who received the influenza vaccine.

The DNA for the CDR3 is TGTGCCAGCAGTGAGCGGCAGGGGAGAAACACCATATATTTT. Translating it yields CASSERQGRNTIYF. The chain recombines TRBV2 with TRBJ1-3; possible D gene TRBD1, 6 bases. V was cut by 3 bases and J by 5 bases, with 11 bases left in between. The CDR3 covers 14 residues. Per the germline V gene, CDR1 is SNHLY and CDR2 is FYNNEI.

The gene calls are TRBV30 and TRBJ1-2; the match to TRBD1 covers 7 bases. CDR1 is GTSNPN, CDR2 SVGIG, per germline (reference sequence). CDR3 size: 12 residues. Trimming removed 1 base from V and 6 bases from J; junction bases left unmatched: 2. CDR3 region: CAWSGGTDGYTF. The CDR3 coding sequence is TGTGCCTGGAGTGGTGGGACAGATGGCTACACCTTC.

The chain joins TRBV6-6 to TRBJ2-7; 7 bases agree with TRBD1. Trimming cost V 2 bases and J 2 bases; bases outside gene matches: 9. In germline, CDR1 is MNHNY, CDR2 SVGAGI (reference sequence). This CDR3 comprises 16 residues. CDR3 in amino acids: CASSYATGERAYEQYF. In DNA, the CDR3 is TGTGCCAGCAGTTACGCTACAGGGGAGAGGGCCTACGAGCAGTACTTC.

The chain couples TRBV11-3 to TRBJ2-3; 10 nucleotides match TRBD1. The CDR3 totals 17 residues. Germline CDR1 is SGHNT and CDR2 is YENEEA. With 1 base clipped from V and 3 bases from J, the junction kept 7 bases outside the gene matches. The CDR3 nucleotides are TGTGCCAGCAGCTTAGCGTCCGGGACAGGGGAGACAGATACGCAGTATTTT. This codes for CASSLASGTGETDTQYF.

The CDR3 DNA reads as TGTGCCAGCAGCTGGGGGACAGGGTTGGAGACCCAGTACTTC. Its translation: CASSWGTGLETQYF. The chain joins TRBV5-5 to TRBJ2-5; 9 positions match TRBD1. The germline V gene encodes CDR1 SGHKS and CDR2 YYEKEE (reference sequence). The CDR3 sequence is 14 residues long. The V gene end was trimmed by 3 bases and the J gene end by 5 bases; junction bases not matched to a gene: 5.

This clone was seen a few times. V gene TRBV11-2 combines with J gene TRBJ2-7; the match to TRBD2 covers 8 bases. Unmatched junction bases numbered 8, after V lost 5 bases and J lost 2 bases. The germline V gene has CDR1 SGHAT and CDR2 FQNNGV. The CDR3 has 15 amino acids. CDR3 DNA sequence: TGTGCCAGCAGCACGGTAGTCGGGAGGGCCTACGAGCAGTACTTC. This sequence encodes CASSTVVGRAYEQYF.

The gene calls are TRBV18 and TRBJ1-2; TRBD1 is a possible D gene (5 bases). CDR1 KGHSH and CDR2 LQKENI come from the germline V gene. Trimming took off 1 base at V and 7 bases at J, with 19 bases between the two ends. The CDR3 runs 16 residues. Here the CDR3 reads CASSPRSQGDISGYTF. For the CDR3, the DNA is TGTGCCAGCTCACCACGGTCGCAGGGCGATATTAGTGGCTACACCTTC.

The chain joins TRBV2 to TRBJ1-2; no reliable D call. Per germline, CDR1 SNHLY and CDR2 FYNNEI. CDR3 length equals 14 residues. Deletions cut 6 bases from V and 13 bases from J, with 24 bases between. CDR3 sequence (DNA): TGTGCCAGCAGCGCAAATAATAGACACCTTTATGGCACCTTC. Encoded protein: CASSANNRHLYGTF.

The CDR3 loop is CASSLATPRPSGYTF. DNA for the CDR3: TGTGCCAGCAGCTTAGCAACCCCCAGGCCTAGCGGCTACACCTTC. The chain links TRBV7-9 to TRBJ1-2; D unresolved. CDR3 length: 15 amino acids. CDR1 and CDR2 from the germline V gene are SEHNR and FQNEAQ (reference sequence). V was cut by 0 bases and J by 8 bases, with 16 bases left in between.

The gene calls are TRBV5-1 and TRBJ1-5, with 8 nucleotides matching TRBD1. Germline CDR1 SGHRS, CDR2 YFSETQ. This CDR3 is 14 amino acids long. J was trimmed by 9 bases and V by 5 bases; bases with no gene match: 10. The chain's CDR3 is CASSPGQGAWPQHF. The CDR3 bases are TGCGCCAGCAGTCCTGGACAGGGTGCATGGCCCCAGCATTTT. The whole variable domain, filled in from reference TRBV5-1 and TRBJ1-5, reads KAGVTQTPRYLIKTRGQQVTLSCSPISGHRSVSWYQQTPGQGLQFLFEYFSETQRNKGNFPGRFSGRQFSNSRSEMNVSTLELGDSALYLCASSPGQGAWPQHFGDGTRLSIL.

The V call is TRBV7-2, the J call TRBJ2-5; D uncertain. Deletions cut 6 bases from V and 4 bases from J, with 12 bases between. In germline, CDR1 is SGHTA, CDR2 FQGNSA. The CDR3 totals 13 residues. CDR3: CASRLVVGETQYF. The CDR3 nucleotides read TGTGCCAGCAGACTTGTGGTGGGAGAGACCCAGTACTTC.

The chain carries TRBV6-5 and TRBJ1-2; D not certain. Germline-derived CDR1 and CDR2 are MNHEY and SVGAGI. V shed 5 bases and J shed 8 bases, with 9 bases lying between them. This CDR3 spans 11 amino acids. The CDR3 protein is CASSQAGGYTF. The CDR3 nucleotides are TGTGCCAGCAGTCAAGCTGGGGGCTACACCTTC.

With respect to this clone: The junction departs from the called germline gene at one end, perhaps through a read error. The chain uses TRBV10-3 and TRBJ1-1, with D tentatively TRBD1 (5 bases). Germline V gives CDR1 ENHRY, CDR2 SYGVKD. CDR3 length equals 13 residues. The DNA of the CDR3 is TGTGCCACCAGTCCCAGGGATTACACTGAAGCTTTCTTT. Its translation: CATSPRDYTEAFF.

In this sample, this clone turned up a few times. The V and J genes are TRBV5-1 and TRBJ1-2, with a possible D match to TRBD1 (6 bases). The length of the CDR3 is 13 residues. CDR1 and CDR2 from the germline V gene are SGHRS and YFSETQ. Trimming took off 4 bases at V and 3 bases at J, with 10 bases between the two ends. CDR3 coding DNA: TGCGCCAGCAGCCTAGGGGGGGACTATGGCTACACCTTC. Its protein product is CASSLGGDYGYTF.